This T cell receptor beta chain was sequenced in a study of blood T cell repertoires in COVID-19. Study at large: Donors in the United States, Italy and Spain gave samples during acute or convalescent COVID-19. Nucleic acid was either cDNA or gDNA, and it came from T cells, B-cell-depleted T cells, or PBMCs.

Germline V lookup: CDR1 LGHDT, CDR2 YNNKEL (reference sequence). There are 14 residues in the CDR3. V was cut by 3 bases and J by 4 bases, with 10 bases left in between. Original handling: Amplification from reference gene primers served as the basis for estimated nucleated cell counts. Data came from immunoSEQ multiplex PCR; TCRdb stores just in-frame clones and leaves some out. The V and J calls and the clone size are those of that table, but D and trimming were determined from the DNA. There are hundreds of thousands of clones in the sample; around 83% occur only once, and over 7.5% lies in the top ten.

The TCR comes from an elderly man with acute or convalescent COVID-19. The V gene is TRBV3-1 (or the pseudogene TRBV3-2), the J gene TRBJ1-5; D is unclear. Sequenced material: peripheral blood. The CDR3 reads CASSQTYLNQPQHF. The CDR3 DNA sequence: TGTGCCAGCAGCCAGACATACTTAAATCAGCCCCAGCATTTT.